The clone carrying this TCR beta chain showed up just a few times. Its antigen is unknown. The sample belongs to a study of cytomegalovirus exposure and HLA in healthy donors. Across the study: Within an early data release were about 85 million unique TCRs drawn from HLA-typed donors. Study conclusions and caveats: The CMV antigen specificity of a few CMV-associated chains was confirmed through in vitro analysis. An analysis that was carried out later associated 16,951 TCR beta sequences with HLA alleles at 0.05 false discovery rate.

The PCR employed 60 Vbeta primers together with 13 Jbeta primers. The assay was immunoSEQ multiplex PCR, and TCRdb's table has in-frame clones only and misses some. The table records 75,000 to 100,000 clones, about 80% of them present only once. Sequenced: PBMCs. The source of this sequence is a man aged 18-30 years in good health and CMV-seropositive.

CDR3 loop: CASSLAQGAGGYTF. The CDR3 nucleotides are TGCGCCAGCAGCTTGGCCCAGGGGGCTGGTGGCTACACCTTC. This chain links TRBV5-1 with TRBJ1-2, with TRBD1 identical over 8 bases. The V segment lost 0 bases and the J segment 7 bases; nucleotides outside the gene matches: 5. CDR3 length: 14 amino acids. Germline loops: CDR1 SGHRS, CDR2 YFSETQ.